The rows below give T cell receptor beta chains drawn from one sample of a study of cytomegalovirus exposure and HLA in healthy donors. Only in-frame clones appear in the TCRdb table, and some are missing; sequencing was by immunoSEQ multiplex PCR. The sample lists about 170,000 clones; approximately 70% were seen once. The sample taken for sequencing was PBMCs. All receptors come from a man aged 40-55 years in good health and CMV-seropositive. The CDR3 runs from the conserved cysteine through the conserved F or W. Each record gives: J gene, clone size, V gene, D gene, CDR3 protein, CDR3 DNA. D genes are given only for firm matches. The size entry is marked missing in some rows and otherwise reads once, few, many or a size class.

TRBJ1-1 | few | TRBV7-9 | TRBD1 | CASSLSGQGANTEAFF | TGTGCCAGCAGCTTATCCGGACAGGGGGCAAACACTGAAGCTTTCTTT
TRBJ1-2 | few | TRBV5-1 | NA | CASSLVGRRGPDYGYTF | TGCGCCAGCAGCTTGGTCGGACGTAGGGGTCCGGACTATGGCTACACCTTC
TRBJ1-6 | once | TRBV7-2 | TRBD1 | CASSLEGVRTGATNSPLHF | TGTGCCAGCAGCTTAGAGGGGGTTAGGACAGGGGCCACTAATTCACCCCTCCACTTT
TRBJ2-1 | NA | TRBV20-1 | NA | CSARRGNEQFF | TGCAGTGCTCGCAGGGGAAATGAGCAGTTCTTC
TRBJ1-2 | few | TRBV11-1 | TRBD1 | CASSPGAGGDYGYTF | TGTGCCAGCAGCCCTGGAGCAGGGGGCGACTATGGCTACACCTTC
TRBJ2-7 | once | TRBV14 | TRBD2 | CAMGGSVRSGGKSYEQYF | TGTGCCATGGGGGGGAGTGTTCGTAGCGGGGGCAAGAGCTACGAGCAGTACTTC
TRBJ2-2 | NA | TRBV6-1 | NA | CASSAFNSQTGELFF | TGTGCCAGCAGTGCGTTTAACAGCCAGACCGGGGAGCTGTTTTTT
TRBJ2-4 | NA | TRBV7-9 | TRBD2 | CASSASLAGGPMRNIQYF | TGTGCCAGCAGCGCGTCACTAGCGGGGGGGCCGATGAGGAACATTCAGTACTTC
TRBJ1-3 | NA | TRBV19 | TRBD1 | CASSPAGQPSGNTIYF | TGTGCCAGTAGTCCCGCGGGACAGCCCTCTGGAAACACCATATATTTT
TRBJ1-1 | NA | TRBV9 | TRBD1 | CASSVVGTGGSEAFF | TGTGCCAGCAGCGTAGTTGGGACAGGGGGAAGTGAAGCTTTCTTT
TRBJ1-5 | NA | TRBV7-2 | TRBD1 | CASSLGDRDQPQHF | TGTGCCAGCAGCTTAGGGGACAGGGATCAGCCCCAGCATTTT
TRBJ2-3 | NA | TRBV5-4 | NA | CASSLFTGWISTDTQYF | TGTGCCAGCAGCTTGTTCACAGGTTGGATAAGCACAGATACGCAGTATTTT
TRBJ2-3 | NA | TRBV6-4 | TRBD2 | CASSDSRGGPDTQYF | TGTGCCAGCAGTGACTCGCGGGGGGGCCCAGATACGCAGTATTTT
TRBJ1-5 | NA | TRBV7-6 | NA | CASSLAWGQPQHF | TGTGCCAGCAGCTTAGCGTGGGGCCAGCCCCAGCATTTT
TRBJ2-2 | NA | TRBV11-2 | TRBD2 | CASSPKAGGNTGELFF | TGTGCCAGCAGCCCAAAAGCGGGGGGGAACACCGGGGAGCTGTTTTTT
TRBJ2-3 | NA | TRBV10-3 | NA | CAISESHLTDTQYF | TGTGCCATCAGTGAGTCACACCTCACAGATACGCAGTATTTT
TRBJ2-7 | NA | TRBV7-2 | NA | CASSLGQNEQYF | TGTGCCAGCAGCCTCGGACAGAACGAGCAGTACTTC
TRBJ1-2 | NA | TRBV5-1 | NA | CASSLYGQTNEGYTF | TGCGCCAGCAGCTTGTATGGACAGACTAATGAGGGCTACACCTTC
TRBJ2-5 | NA | TRBV5-1 | NA | CASSPRPTETQYF | TGCGCCAGCAGCCCGCGGCCGACAGAGACCCAGTACTTC
TRBJ1-2 | NA | TRBV19 | TRBD1 | CASSMGQGANYGYTF | TGTGCCAGTAGTATGGGACAGGGAGCTAACTATGGCTACACCTTC
TRBJ2-2 | NA | TRBV29-1 | TRBD2 | CSVGGGASGELFF | TGCAGCGTTGGCGGGGGGGCCTCCGGGGAGCTGTTTTTT
TRBJ1-5 | NA | TRBV7-9 | TRBD1 | CASSLGTGSSNQPQHF | TGTGCCAGCAGCCTCGGGACAGGTAGTAGCAATCAGCCCCAGCATTTT
TRBJ2-1 | once | TRBV7-2 | TRBD2 | CASSFRSGVTYNEQFF | TGTGCCAGCAGCTTCCGGAGCGGGGTAACCTACAATGAGCAGTTCTTC